The subject of this entry is one TCR beta chain. Its binding antigen is unknown. One base away there is no much larger clone; base qualities are not given. This sample stems from a study of shared clonotypes between healthy human individuals (dated by TCRdb to the early 2020s). In the study overall: The cohort comprised two women and three men aged 18 to 49 years. For each donor, CD4 naive and CD4 memory were each run on three plates, CD8 naive on two plates, and CD8 memory on one plate. To estimate repertoire size and how much clonotype sharing occurs between individuals, the study deeply sequenced the blood TCR repertoires of five healthy adults. Each donor's leukapheresis produced roughly between roughly 0.94 and 9.5 billion PBMCs. To increase sequencing depth and limit assay-specific biases, different laboratories used diverse techniques to prepare libraries and sequence TCR repertoires.

On the study overall, not on this receptor specifically: Because the study included a small number of donors, the genetic and exposure-history diversity represented was limited. About 5% of naive CD4, 3.5% of naive CD8, approximately 2% of memory CD4, and about 0.4% of memory CD8 clonotypes were shared across several donors. Naive subsets generally had larger estimated clonotype richness than memory subsets did. Only blood was sampled, and tissue TCR repertoires likely differ from those in blood. Even with the large sequencing depth, rarefaction of the sorted-subset datasets indicated that sequencing was incomplete. Higher generation probabilities were observed for clonotypes shared by all four sorted-subset donors than for non-shared clonotypes. Based on pairwise subsampling, the degree of clonotype sharing among donors was expected to be affected by sequencing depth.

TCR CDR3 regions were amplified from genomic DNA by multiplex PCR using the deep immunoSEQ assay. Extracted genomic DNA from each cell subset was spread evenly across all wells of several immunoSEQ 96-well plates, with each plate serving as a replicate. For sorted subsets, about 200 ng genomic DNA, equal to tens of thousands of T cell genomes, was loaded into each replicate PCR. Purified libraries were quantified with a Qubit 3.0 fluorometer, sized on a Bioanalyzer 2100, and re-quantified with the KAPA Library Quantification kit. A separate single-read 150-cycle Illumina NextSeq 550 flow cell was used to sequence each immunoSEQ 96-well plate. The paper's data handling went like this. Because the immunoSEQ output held only junctional sequences and lacked quality scores, the filtering could not match the filtering applied to full-length reads. Sequences were annotated with PyIR, a Python wrapper for IgBLAST v1.9, and V/J genes and CDR3 were assigned using IMGT germline references. Reads with weak V/J assignments (E-value above 1e-6), missing CDR3, stop codons, out-of-frame junctions, or ambiguous translated residues were removed. A V3J clonotype was defined by an identical inferred V gene, J gene, and CDR3 amino acid sequence. Percentage overlap between repertoires was computed as shared unique clonotypes divided by the size of the smaller repertoire. Richness of each repertoire was evaluated using RTK rarefaction, the Chao1 estimator, and Recon v2.1 estimates of unobserved clonotypes. Generation probabilities were computed with OLGA for all TCRbeta clonotypes obtained by the gDNA method from a few donors. TCRdb holds this immuneACCESS table with in-frame rearrangements only. Some clones are missing; in checked studies, unresolved V genes explain under half, and the rest has no known cause. The V and J calls and clone size come from that table; D and trimming were worked out from the DNA. Across this sample there are about 180,000 clones, with just under 95% seen only once. Jointly, the top ten make up 0.067% of the sample.

Donors were healthy HIV-negative adults with no recently reported acute infections or vaccinations. Every donor was a Caucasian adult residing in Nashville, Tennessee, USA. CD4+ T cells were enriched by magnetic negative selection; naive cells were then positively selected on CD45RA, and the negative fraction formed the memory subset. Blood was collected by leukapheresis, and PBMCs were isolated by Ficoll-Histopaque density gradient centrifugation and then cryopreserved in liquid nitrogen vapor phase. Analytical flow cytometry was used to check the purity and quantity of each magnetically sorted T cell population. Each sorted fraction had its genomic DNA isolated and then quantified by UV absorbance on a Nanodrop 2000c. Trimming takes 4 bases off V and 9 bases off J; junction bases not matched to a gene: 7. The CDR3, cysteine through phenylalanine, is 14 amino acids long. The retained sequence is limited to the CDR3, 42 bases, with the frame set at the first base. The germline V gene specifies SNHLY as CDR1 and FYNNEI as CDR2.

The rearranged segments are TRBV2 and TRBJ2-7; TRBD1 matches 12 bases in the middle. The TCR was taken from a young woman in good health. Material: naive CD4+ T cells sorted from blood. In the paper's terms, the cell subset or site label means: CD45RA+ positively selected. For the CDR3, the sequence is CASSAGTGGVGQYF. The base sequence is TGTGCCAGCAGTGCCGGGACAGGGGGCGTTGGGCAGTACTTC.